The next 11 T cell receptor beta chains were all read from a single sample in a study of neoadjuvant nivolumab and ipilimumab in lung cancer. Clones were sequenced by immunoSEQ multiplex PCR, and TCRdb holds only the in-frame ones, with some missing. The table has about 27,000 clones, approximately 80% seen once. The specimen comprised tumor tissue, sampled after neoadjuvant nivolumab, alone or with ipilimumab, at or shortly before surgery. These receptors all stem from an adult with non-small cell lung cancer.

The table lists this clone with a few counts. This rearrangement joins TRBV5-6 to TRBJ1-2; D not certain. The CDR3 has 15 residues. Germline CDR1 SGHDT, CDR2 YYEEEE. The V and J ends lost 0 bases and 2 bases respectively, with 11 bases between them. DNA of the CDR3: TGTGCCAGCAGCTTGGTGGGTAGGCTAAACTATGGCTACACCTTC. It yields the protein CASSLVGRLNYGYTF. The full variable domain, in which reference TRBV5-6 and TRBJ1-2 provide the parts outside the CDR3, is DAGVTQSPTHLIKTRGQQVTLRCSPKSGHDTVSWYQQALGQGPQFIFQYYEEEERQRGNFPDRFSGHQFPNYSSELNVNALLLGDSALYLCASSLVGRLNYGYTFGSGTRLTVV.

This chain links TRBV18 with TRBJ1-1; tentatively, D is TRBD1 (6 bases). The CDR3 runs to 14 residues. V lost 6 bases and J 5 bases, leaving 16 bases between the germline ends. Per germline, CDR1 KGHSH and CDR2 LQKENI. The CDR3 is CASSPGQSKTEAFF. CDR3 in DNA: TGTGCCAGCTCGCCTGGACAGTCAAAGACTGAAGCTTTCTTT.

The chain combines TRBV2 with TRBJ1-1; the D is unclear. V gave up 2 bases and J gave up 0 bases, with 7 bases separating them. The CDR3 covers 14 residues. CDR1 SNHLY and CDR2 FYNNEI come from the germline V gene. This CDR3 reads CASSELGMNTEAFF. In DNA form, the CDR3 reads TGTGCCAGCAGTGAACTGGGTATGAACACTGAAGCTTTCTTT.

The genes are TRBV2 and TRBJ1-1; D unclear. From germline, CDR1 is SNHLY and CDR2 FYNNEI. The V gene lost 1 base and the J gene lost 7 bases, with 13 bases spanning the gap. CDR3 length equals 14 residues. The CDR3 is CASSEVAPRNEAFF. The CDR3, as DNA: TGTGCCAGCAGTGAAGTAGCACCCCGGAATGAAGCTTTCTTT.

J is TRBJ2-1 and V is TRBV5-5; 8 nucleotides align to TRBD2. Germline CDR1 reads SGHKS; CDR2 reads YYEKEE (reference sequence). The CDR3 is 15 residues long. V lost 0 bases, J lost 6 bases, and 5 bases stayed unmatched. The CDR3: CASSLDSGGVNEQFF. The CDR3 bases are TGTGCCAGCAGCTTGGACAGCGGGGGAGTCAATGAGCAGTTCTTC. Combining the CDR3 with reference TRBV5-5 and TRBJ2-1 gives the whole variable domain DAGVTQSPTHLIKTRGQQVTLRCSPISGHKSVSWYQQVLGQGPQFIFQYYEKEERGRGNFPDRFSARQFPNYSSELNVNALLLGDSALYLCASSLDSGGVNEQFFGPGTRLTVL.

The J gene is TRBJ2-1, the V gene TRBV11-2; 8 positions match TRBD2. V shed 6 bases and J 7 bases; nucleotides not matched to a gene: 11. The germline gives CDR1 SGHAT, CDR2 FQNNGV. The CDR3 totals 15 residues. CDR3 coding DNA: TGTGCCAGCAGTTACGGACTAGCCGAACGGAATGAGCAGTTCTTC. Protein: CASSYGLAERNEQFF.

The V call is TRBV18, the J call TRBJ2-5; D remains ambiguous. This CDR3 region has 11 residues. V lost 3 bases to trimming and J lost 1 base, with 0 bases between them. CDR1 is KGHSH and CDR2 is LQKENI in the germline V gene. The CDR3, as DNA: TGTGCCAGCTCACCCCAAGAGACCCAGTACTTC. It specifies CASSPQETQYF.

This clone was recorded only once. This chain links TRBV6-5 with TRBJ2-5, with D possibly being TRBD1 (5 bases). CDR3 size: 14 residues. Between the trimmed V and J ends, which lost 0 bases and 5 bases, there was a span of 10 bases. The V gene's germline CDR1 is MNHEY and CDR2 SVGAGI. The CDR3 reads CASSYSSRGETQYF. The CDR3 DNA reads as TGTGCCAGCAGTTACTCGAGTAGGGGTGAGACCCAGTACTTC.

The chain uses TRBV7-6 and TRBJ1-5, with D hard to call. Trimming removed 1 base at V and 5 bases at J, with 6 bases between. Germline CDR1 SGHVS, CDR2 FNYEAQ. This CDR3 has 13 residues. The CDR3 DNA sequence: TGTGCCAGCAGCTTAGAGAGGTATCAGCCCCAGCATTTT. Its translation is CASSLERYQPQHF.

The chain couples TRBV5-1 to TRBJ1-1; D might be TRBD1 (5 bases). CDR3 length: 16 residues. The ends were cut back, 4 bases at V and 3 bases at J, with 19 bases in the middle. Germline assignment: CDR1 SGHRS and CDR2 YFSETQ. CDR3 bases: TGCGCCAGCAGCAACTTGAGGGGCAGTAAGTACACTGAAGCTTTCTTT. Translated: CASSNLRGSKYTEAFF.

This clone was observed a handful of times. The chain uses TRBV19 and TRBJ2-7; D perhaps matches TRBD1 (6 bases). The CDR3 length is 13 residues. V was pared by 5 bases and J by 2 bases, with 10 bases between. The germline gives CDR1 LNHDA, CDR2 SQIVND (reference sequence). CDR3 residues: CASSGTPAYEQYF. CDR3 DNA sequence: TGTGCCAGTAGTGGGACACCCGCCTACGAGCAGTACTTC. Based on the CDR3 plus reference TRBV19 and TRBJ2-7, the full variable domain is DGGITQSPKYLFRKEGQNVTLSCEQNLNHDAMYWYRQDPGQGLRLIYYSQIVNDFQKGDIAEGYSVSREKKESFPLTVTSAQKNPTAFYLCASSGTPAYEQYFGPGTRLTVT.